Listed below are T cell receptor beta chains from one sample, sequenced in a study of Ad26.COV2.S vaccination and SARS-CoV-2 variants. Assay used: immunoSEQ multiplex PCR; TCRdb lists only in-frame clones, some missing. The sample contains about 350,000 clones, 88% of which appear only once. The specimen comprised peripheral blood, sampled in a trial of Ad26.COV2.S vaccine versus placebo. The receptors come from a person between 18 and 59 years old who received the Ad26.COV2.S COVID-19 vaccine or a placebo. Each CDR3 is given with its conserved first and last residue. The D gene is left open where the match is weak. Only part of the rows carry a size: once, few, many, or a class if the clone is expanded.

D | J | V | size | CDR3 | DNA
. | TRBJ1-3 | TRBV10-3 | once | CAISEPGQGNTIYF | TGTGCCATCAGTGAGCCGGGACAAGGAAACACCATATATTTT
. | TRBJ1-2 | TRBV5-6 | . | CASSFRRDGYTF | TGTGCCAGCAGCTTTCGGAGAGATGGCTACACCTTC
. | TRBJ2-5 | TRBV4-1 | once | CASSQGFVRGQETQYF | TGCGCCAGCAGCCAAGGATTCGTGAGGGGCCAAGAGACCCAGTACTTC
TRBD1 | TRBJ1-1 | TRBV18 | . | CASSPTGAVGSAFF | TGTGCCAGCTCACCGACAGGGGCGGTGGGATCGGCTTTCTTT
. | TRBJ1-3 | TRBV9 | few | CASSVGPSTDGNTIYF | TGTGCCAGCAGCGTAGGACCTTCGACAGACGGAAACACCATATATTTT
TRBD1 | TRBJ1-2 | TRBV6-2/TRBV6-3 | . | CASSYTTGANTF | TGTGCCAGCAGTTACACAACAGGGGCGAACACCTTC
. | TRBJ2-7 | TRBV19 | . | CASSIVSAGSIYEQYF | TGTGCCAGTAGTATAGTTTCAGCCGGGTCGATCTACGAGCAGTACTTC
. | TRBJ1-1 | TRBV7-3 | . | CASSPQSGTEAFF | TGTGCCAGCAGCCCCCAGAGTGGGACAGAAGCTTTCTTT
TRBD2 | TRBJ2-1 | TRBV6-1 | few | CASSEEARGVSYNEQFF | TGTGCCAGCAGTGAAGAGGCCCGGGGGGTGTCCTACAATGAGCAGTTCTTC
TRBD1 | TRBJ2-2 | TRBV5-1 | . | CASSAGDRVVTGELFF | TGCGCCAGCAGCGCAGGGGACAGGGTGGTCACCGGGGAGCTGTTTTTT
TRBD1 | TRBJ2-1 | TRBV12-5 | . | CASGLGQGGQFF | TGTGCTAGTGGTTTAGGACAGGGAGGCCAGTTCTTC
TRBD1 | TRBJ2-2 | TRBV5-1 | few | CASSLDGTGIAGELFF | TGCGCCAGCAGCTTGGATGGGACAGGGATTGCCGGGGAGCTGTTTTTT
TRBD2 | TRBJ2-5 | TRBV18 | . | CASSPPPAGGQETQYF | TGTGCCAGCTCACCACCCCCAGCGGGGGGCCAAGAGACCCAGTACTTC
. | TRBJ2-3 | TRBV2 | once | CASRERGDTQYF | TGTGCCAGCAGAGAGAGGGGGGATACGCAGTATTTT
TRBD2 | TRBJ2-1 | TRBV5-4 | . | CASSWGTSMNYNEQFF | TGTGCCAGCAGCTGGGGGACTAGCATGAACTACAATGAGCAGTTCTTC
TRBD1 | TRBJ1-2 | TRBV10-2 | . | CASRDRAYGYTF | TGCGCCAGCAGGGACAGGGCCTATGGCTACACCTTC
. | TRBJ2-5 | TRBV7-9 | . | CASARGIQETQYF | TGTGCCAGCGCCCGGGGGATCCAAGAGACCCAGTACTTC
. | TRBJ2-5 | TRBV27 | . | CASSLSSWQETQYF | TGTGCCAGCAGTCTATCAAGCTGGCAAGAGACCCAGTACTTC
TRBD1 | TRBJ1-1 | TRBV7-2 | . | CASSLWDRGQGTEAFF | TGTGCCAGCAGCTTATGGGACAGGGGGCAAGGGACTGAAGCTTTCTTT
. | TRBJ1-4 | TRBV19 | . | CASSTSQGWGEKLFF | TGTGCCAGTAGTACCTCACAGGGATGGGGTGAAAAACTGTTTTTT
. | TRBJ1-2 | TRBV30 | . | CAWSRDRLLYGYTF | TGTGCCTGGAGTCGTGACAGGCTCCTCTATGGCTACACCTTC
. | TRBJ2-2 | TRBV10-3 | once | CAISVRTGELFF | TGTGCCATCAGTGTGCGCACCGGGGAGCTGTTTTTT
TRBD1 | TRBJ1-2 | TRBV6-6 | . | CASSYSQGGNGYTF | TGTGCCAGCAGTTACAGTCAGGGGGGAAATGGCTACACCTTC
. | TRBJ1-1 | TRBV19 | . | CASSTQTGNTEAFF | TGTGCCAGTAGTACACAAACGGGGAACACTGAAGCTTTCTTT
TRBD1 | TRBJ1-5 | TRBV6-2/TRBV6-3 | few | CASSYSGHRTGRQPQHF | TGTGCCAGCAGTTACTCCGGACACCGGACAGGGCGTCAGCCCCAGCATTTT
. | TRBJ1-3 | TRBV4-1 | . | CASSQVSLSGNTIYF | TGCGCCAGCAGCCAAGTTAGCCTCTCTGGAAACACCATATATTTT
. | TRBJ2-5 | TRBV28 | . | CASRNDRLKKTQYF | TGTGCCAGCAGAAACGACAGGTTAAAAAAGACCCAGTACTTC
. | TRBJ1-5 | TRBV5-6 | . | CASSLGQFNQPQHF | TGTGCCAGCAGCCTGGGGCAGTTCAATCAGCCCCAGCATTTT
. | TRBJ2-5 | TRBV18 | . | CASSPRETQYF | TGTGCCAGCTCACCACGGGAGACCCAGTACTTC
. | TRBJ1-2 | TRBV2 | . | CASSGTNYGYTF | TGTGCCAGCAGCGGGACAAACTATGGCTACACCTTC
. | TRBJ1-5 | TRBV30 | . | CAWSVWQADQPQHF | TGTGCCTGGAGTGTTTGGCAGGCCGATCAGCCCCAGCATTTT
. | TRBJ1-4 | TRBV4-2 | . | CASSLGIEGEKLFF | TGTGCCAGCAGCCTGGGCATTGAGGGCGAAAAACTGTTTTTT